This entry features one T cell receptor (beta chain) sequence. The data were obtained in a study of T cell responses to AZD1222 COVID-19 vaccine. The table came from immunoSEQ multiplex PCR; TCRdb's copy has only in-frame clones and leaves some out. The sample includes roughly 200,000 clones, about 93% of them seen just once. CDR1 and CDR2 from the germline V gene are MDHEN and SYDVKM. The CDR3 covers 16 residues. J was trimmed by 4 bases and V by 5 bases; bases with no gene match: 11. V is TRBV28 and J is TRBJ1-2; 9 bases match TRBD1. The sample was peripheral blood, taken 28 days after the second dose of the MenACWY control vaccine. The sequence derives from an adult who received the MenACWY meningococcal vaccine as a control. Written as DNA, the CDR3 is TGTGCCAGCAGTACTCCCCCGGGACAGGGAACCTATGGCTACACCTTC. Amino acid sequence: CASSTPPGQGTYGYTF.